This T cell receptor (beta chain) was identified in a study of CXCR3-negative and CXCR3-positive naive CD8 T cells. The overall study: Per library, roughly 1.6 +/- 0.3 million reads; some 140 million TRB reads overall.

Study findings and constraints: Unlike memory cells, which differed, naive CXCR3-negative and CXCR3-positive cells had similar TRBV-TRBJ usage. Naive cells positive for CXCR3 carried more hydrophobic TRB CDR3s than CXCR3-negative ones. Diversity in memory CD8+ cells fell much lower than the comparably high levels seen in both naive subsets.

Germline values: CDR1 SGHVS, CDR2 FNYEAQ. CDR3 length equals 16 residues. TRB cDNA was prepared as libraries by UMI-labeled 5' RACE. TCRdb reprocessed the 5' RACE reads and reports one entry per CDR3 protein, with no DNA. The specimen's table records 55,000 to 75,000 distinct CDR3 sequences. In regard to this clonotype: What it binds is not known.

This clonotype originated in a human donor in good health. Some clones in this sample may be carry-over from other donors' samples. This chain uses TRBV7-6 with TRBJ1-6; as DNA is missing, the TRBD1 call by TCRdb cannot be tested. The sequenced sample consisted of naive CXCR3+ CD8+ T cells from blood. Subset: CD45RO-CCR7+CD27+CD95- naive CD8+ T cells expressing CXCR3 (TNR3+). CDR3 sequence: CASSQGDRVTGSPLHF. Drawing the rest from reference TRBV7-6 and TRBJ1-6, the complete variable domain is GAGVSQSPRYKVTKRGQDVALRCDPISGHVSLYWYRQALGQGPEFLTYFNYEAQQDKSGLPNDRFSAERPEGSISTLTIQRTEQRDSAMYRCASSQGDRVTGSPLHFGNGTRLTVT.